The T cell receptor beta chain described here comes from a study of cytomegalovirus exposure and HLA in healthy donors. On the study more broadly: Across 300 to 400 genotyped donors, approximately 81% landed in the Caucasian-associated ancestry cluster. Study-level points and caveats: Among TCR beta chains, those listed as cytomegalovirus-associated numbered about 150. Across donors, sequencing depth was assumed by presence/absence analyses to be roughly uniform.

A word on this clone: Its specificity is unknown.

The CDR3 spans 18 residues. J lost 6 bases, V lost 4 bases, and 17 bases had no gene match. The germline CDR1 and CDR2 sequences are KGHSH and LQKENI. The study sampled nominally healthy donors, though unrecorded immune exposures were likely. PCR primers comprised 60 Vbeta and 13 Jbeta primers. The data were produced by immunoSEQ multiplex PCR, yet TCRdb's version contains in-frame clones alone and is incomplete. The sample carries approximately 110,000 clones, around 80% recorded once. The clonotype was recovered from a woman aged 30 to 39 in good health and CMV-seronegative. The material sequenced was PBMCs. The rearrangement joins TRBV18 to TRBJ2-2, with 7 bases matching TRBD1. The CDR3 is CASSLQRGRTETSGELFF. The DNA for the CDR3 is TGTGCCAGCTCACTACAGAGGGGGCGCACCGAGACATCCGGGGAGCTGTTTTTT.